This T cell receptor beta chain was retrieved from a study of PD-1 blockade in classical Hodgkin lymphoma. This clone was seen only a few times. The method was immunoSEQ multiplex PCR; TCRdb's version includes in-frame clones alone and lacks a portion of them. The sample yields about 150,000 clones, approximately 72% seen once. V was pared by 6 bases and J by 4 bases, with 19 bases between. The CDR3 runs 15 residues. The germline CDR1 and CDR2 sequences are MNHEY and SVGAGI. In every patient, relapse followed autologous stem cell transplantation, while exposure to brentuximab vedotin differed. This clonotype was sampled from a human donor with classical Hodgkin lymphoma. The chain employs TRBV6-5 and TRBJ2-7, with D maybe TRBD2 (6 bases). Sequencing was performed on peripheral blood mononuclear cells (PBMCs), taken before the second cycle of nivolumab. The CDR3 spells CASRPPGGDGYEQYF. The CDR3 coding sequence is TGTGCCAGCAGACCCCCCGGGGGAGATGGGTACGAGCAGTACTTC.